The clone carrying this T cell receptor (beta chain) was found once. Its antigen is currently unknown. The source of the sample is a study of Graves' ophthalmopathy and Graves' hyperthyroidism. Findings and caveats of the study: Ophthalmopathy could be told apart from stable hyperthyroidism by a 13-signature model (about 90% sensitivity, around 80% specificity).

The CDR3 is made up of 15 amino acids. V lost 4 bases and J 2 bases, leaving 14 bases between the germline ends. Germline-derived CDR1 and CDR2 are DFQATT and SNEGSKA (reference sequence). From RNA, the CDR3 regions of TCR beta chains were amplified and sequenced. RT-PCR with HTBI primers came first, then second-round multiplex PCR. Each CDR3 protein gets one entry after TCRdb re-called the multiplex PCR reads with MiXCR. This repertoire shows about 1.2 million distinct CDR3 sequences, about 40% found once; its top ten account for more than 9.5%. What was sequenced was peripheral blood or thyroid tissue (not recorded which). This clonotype was obtained from an adult man with Graves' hyperthyroidism. This sequence joins TRBV20-1 and TRBJ2-2, with TRBD1 as a possible D gene (6 bases). The CDR3 reads CSAKDLQGNTGELFF. In DNA, the CDR3 is TGCAGTGCTAAAGATCTACAGGGCAACACCGGGGAGCTGTTTTTT.